This T cell receptor (beta chain) emerged from a study of human versus mouse CDR3 diversity and MHC coevolution. Study at large: immunoSEQ was reported to reach one in 200,000 T cells sensitivity.

This CDR3 spans 11 amino acids. With V trimmed by 8 bases and J by 11 bases, 6 bases remained unmatched. Germline V gene lookup returns CDR1 SGHTA and CDR2 FQGNSA. Regarding the study as a whole: Mice had fewer CDR3 deletions and insertions than humans on average.

Profiling relied on immunoSEQ multiplex PCR, and the TCRdb table lists in-frame clones only, not all of them. The sample lists tens of thousands of clones, 85% to 95% seen once, with under 20% in the top ten. For this clone: Its antigen is still unknown.

The chain carries TRBV7-2 and TRBJ2-7; the match to TRBD2 covers 10 bases. This TCR came from a person in their 60s in good health. Sequencing input: naive CD4+ T cells from blood. Subset: CD45RO-negative CD62L-positive naive CD4 T cells. Written as DNA, the CDR3 is TGTGCCAGCGGGGGGCTAGCGGGAGAGTACTTC. Encoded protein: CASGGLAGEYF.